These T cell receptor beta chains were read from a single sample in a study of identical twins. One entry per CDR3 protein, called by TCRdb with MiXCR from the 5' RACE reads. The table has around 250,000 distinct CDR3 sequences, 9.5% to 15% seen once. These data also formed part of another study, on yellow fever vaccine responses in identical twins.

Sequences were obtained from memory (CD45RO+) T cells sorted from blood. Every receptor here comes from a woman younger than 30 in good health. Both conserved end residues are part of each CDR3. Fields, in order: V gene, J gene, D gene, CDR3 length, clone size, CDR3 protein, CDR3 DNA. The D gene is left open where the match is weak. Only some rows state a clone size, as once, few, many or a class for expanded clones.

v_call: TRBV12-3/TRBV12-4
j_call: TRBJ2-4
d_call: NA
cdr3_length: 13
clone_size: many
cdr3_aa: CASSLLGENIQYF
cdr3_nt: TGTGCCAGCAGTTTATTGGGTGAAAACATTCAGTACTTC

v_call: TRBV10-3
j_call: TRBJ1-5
d_call: NA
cdr3_length: 13
clone_size: few
cdr3_aa: CAISEGGNQPQHF
cdr3_nt: TGTGCCATCAGTGAAGGAGGTAATCAGCCCCAGCATTTT

v_call: TRBV29-1
j_call: TRBJ2-5
d_call: TRBD1
cdr3_length: 15
clone_size: many
cdr3_aa: CSVVTDRGLQETQYF
cdr3_nt: TGCAGCGTTGTTACGGACAGGGGACTCCAAGAGACCCAGTACTTC

v_call: TRBV6-2/TRBV6-3
j_call: TRBJ2-3
d_call: NA
cdr3_length: 20
clone_size: NA
cdr3_aa: CASSYTLFHTSLVATDTQYF
cdr3_nt: TGTGCCAGCAGTTACACCCTCTTCCATACTAGCTTAGTGGCGACAGATACGCAGTATTTT

v_call: TRBV12-3/TRBV12-4
j_call: TRBJ2-3
d_call: NA
cdr3_length: 21
clone_size: NA
cdr3_aa: CASSLVWWPGAPLSSTDTQYF
cdr3_nt: TGTGCCAGCAGTTTAGTATGGTGGCCGGGAGCCCCACTTTCTAGCACAGATACGCAGTATTTT

v_call: TRBV5-1
j_call: TRBJ2-1
d_call: TRBD1
cdr3_length: 14
clone_size: many
cdr3_aa: CASSLTGGINEQFF
cdr3_nt: TGCGCCAGCAGCTTAACAGGGGGCATAAATGAGCAGTTCTTC

v_call: TRBV6-5
j_call: TRBJ2-6
d_call: NA
cdr3_length: 14
clone_size: few
cdr3_aa: CASSYLSGANVLTF
cdr3_nt: TGTGCCAGCAGTTACTTATCTGGGGCCAACGTCCTGACTTTC

v_call: TRBV28
j_call: TRBJ2-3
d_call: TRBD1
cdr3_length: 15
clone_size: NA
cdr3_aa: CASNSGTGGTDTQYF
cdr3_nt: TGTGCCAGCAATTCCGGGACAGGGGGCACAGATACGCAGTATTTT

v_call: TRBV5-1
j_call: TRBJ2-1
d_call: TRBD2
cdr3_length: 15
clone_size: few
cdr3_aa: CASSLEAGGPGEQFF
cdr3_nt: TGCGCCAGCAGCTTGGAAGCGGGGGGGCCAGGTGAGCAGTTCTTC

v_call: TRBV20-1
j_call: TRBJ2-3
d_call: TRBD2
cdr3_length: 15
clone_size: NA
cdr3_aa: CSAQSRGLAGGTQYF
cdr3_nt: TGCAGTGCACAAAGCAGGGGACTAGCGGGGGGCACGCAGTATTTT

v_call: TRBV7-8
j_call: TRBJ2-1
d_call: TRBD2
cdr3_length: 16
clone_size: NA
cdr3_aa: CASSPWTSGTYNEQFF
cdr3_nt: TGTGCCAGCAGCCCCTGGACTAGCGGTACTTACAATGAGCAGTTCTTC

v_call: TRBV6-1
j_call: TRBJ2-1
d_call: TRBD2
cdr3_length: 12
clone_size: few
cdr3_aa: CASSSRSGAPFF
cdr3_nt: TGTGCCAGCAGTTCCCGGAGCGGGGCCCCGTTCTTC

v_call: TRBV19
j_call: TRBJ1-6
d_call: NA
cdr3_length: 16
clone_size: once
cdr3_aa: CASRPWDGKDNSPLHF
cdr3_nt: TGTGCCAGTAGACCATGGGACGGGAAGGATAATTCACCCCTCCACTTT

v_call: TRBV6-1
j_call: TRBJ1-2
d_call: NA
cdr3_length: 15
clone_size: NA
cdr3_aa: CASSEVGGSGYGYTF
cdr3_nt: TGTGCCAGCAGTGAAGTTGGGGGAAGCGGCTATGGCTACACCTTC

v_call: TRBV29-1
j_call: TRBJ2-6
d_call: NA
cdr3_length: 12
clone_size: NA
cdr3_aa: CSADSGANVLTF
cdr3_nt: TGCAGCGCAGACTCTGGGGCCAACGTCCTGACTTTC

v_call: TRBV28
j_call: TRBJ1-5
d_call: TRBD1
cdr3_length: 11
clone_size: NA
cdr3_aa: CASSSTGVASF
cdr3_nt: TGTGCCAGCAGTTCAACAGGGGTTGCCTCTTTT

v_call: TRBV7-2
j_call: TRBJ2-1
d_call: TRBD1
cdr3_length: 16
clone_size: few
cdr3_aa: CASSTFRGQGRDEQFF
cdr3_nt: TGTGCCAGCAGCACCTTTAGGGGACAGGGGAGGGATGAGCAGTTCTTC

v_call: TRBV20-1
j_call: TRBJ2-3
d_call: NA
cdr3_length: 16
clone_size: few
cdr3_aa: CSASKPTTAGAGTQYF
cdr3_nt: TGCAGTGCTAGTAAACCCACTACCGCAGGGGCCGGAACGCAGTATTTT

v_call: TRBV5-6
j_call: TRBJ2-6
d_call: NA
cdr3_length: 15
clone_size: few
cdr3_aa: CASSFRGFGANVLTF
cdr3_nt: TGTGCCAGCAGCTTCCGGGGGTTTGGGGCCAACGTCCTGACTTTC

v_call: TRBV5-1
j_call: TRBJ1-2
d_call: NA
cdr3_length: 13
clone_size: many
cdr3_aa: CASSVTGGYGYTF
cdr3_nt: TGCGCCAGCAGCGTGACAGGAGGGTATGGCTACACCTTC

v_call: TRBV7-9
j_call: TRBJ1-5
d_call: NA
cdr3_length: 12
clone_size: many
cdr3_aa: CASSLDNQPQHF
cdr3_nt: TGTGCCAGCAGCTTGGACAATCAGCCCCAGCATTTT

v_call: TRBV20-1
j_call: TRBJ1-2
d_call: NA
cdr3_length: 14
clone_size: NA
cdr3_aa: CSARDKQVESGYTF
cdr3_nt: TGCAGTGCTAGAGATAAACAGGTCGAAAGCGGCTACACCTTC

v_call: TRBV15
j_call: TRBJ1-1
d_call: NA
cdr3_length: 13
clone_size: few
cdr3_aa: CATSRDGGTEAFF
cdr3_nt: TGTGCCACCAGCAGAGATGGCGGGACTGAAGCTTTCTTT

v_call: TRBV27
j_call: TRBJ2-7
d_call: TRBD1
cdr3_length: 14
clone_size: few
cdr3_aa: CASSSTGVSYEQYF
cdr3_nt: TGTGCCAGCAGTTCCACAGGGGTCTCCTACGAGCAGTACTTC

v_call: TRBV7-2
j_call: TRBJ2-5
d_call: NA
cdr3_length: 13
clone_size: NA
cdr3_aa: CASSSGTQETQYF
cdr3_nt: TGTGCCAGCAGCTCAGGAACCCAAGAGACCCAGTACTTC

v_call: TRBV13
j_call: TRBJ1-4
d_call: NA
cdr3_length: 14
clone_size: NA
cdr3_aa: CASSSGTLNEKLFF
cdr3_nt: TGTGCCAGCAGCTCCGGGACGTTGAATGAAAAACTGTTTTTT

v_call: TRBV15
j_call: TRBJ2-5
d_call: TRBD2
cdr3_length: 13
clone_size: many
cdr3_aa: CATSGTRGETQYF
cdr3_nt: TGTGCCACCAGTGGGACTAGAGGAGAGACCCAGTACTTC

v_call: TRBV20-1
j_call: TRBJ2-3
d_call: TRBD2
cdr3_length: 15
clone_size: NA
cdr3_aa: CSARGSGGFTDTQYF
cdr3_nt: TGCAGTGCTAGAGGTAGCGGGGGGTTCACAGATACGCAGTATTTT

v_call: TRBV5-1
j_call: TRBJ2-1
d_call: TRBD1
cdr3_length: 15
clone_size: NA
cdr3_aa: CASSPGGQSYNEQFF
cdr3_nt: TGCGCCAGCAGCCCAGGGGGCCAGTCCTACAATGAGCAGTTCTTC

v_call: TRBV4-2
j_call: TRBJ2-2
d_call: NA
cdr3_length: 17
clone_size: few
cdr3_aa: CASSQDTSTANTGELFF
cdr3_nt: TGTGCCAGCAGCCAAGATACGAGCACCGCGAACACCGGGGAGCTGTTTTTT

v_call: TRBV5-6
j_call: TRBJ2-5
d_call: NA
cdr3_length: 14
clone_size: many
cdr3_aa: CASSLGQREETQYF
cdr3_nt: TGTGCCAGCAGCCTTGGACAGAGGGAGGAGACCCAGTACTTC

v_call: TRBV27
j_call: TRBJ2-1
d_call: TRBD1
cdr3_length: 16
clone_size: once
cdr3_aa: CASSLSDPSQGYEQFF
cdr3_nt: TGTGCCAGCAGTTTATCCGACCCCTCACAGGGGTACGAGCAGTTCTTC

v_call: TRBV18
j_call: TRBJ1-5
d_call: NA
cdr3_length: 12
clone_size: few
cdr3_aa: CASSQSNQPQHF
cdr3_nt: TGTGCCAGCTCACAAAGCAATCAGCCCCAGCATTTT

v_call: TRBV20-1
j_call: TRBJ2-7
d_call: NA
cdr3_length: 14
clone_size: NA
cdr3_aa: CSARDSSGRIEQYF
cdr3_nt: TGCAGTGCTAGAGATTCCAGCGGGCGAATCGAGCAGTACTTC

v_call: TRBV6-2/TRBV6-3
j_call: TRBJ2-5
d_call: TRBD2
cdr3_length: 17
clone_size: NA
cdr3_aa: CASSYPYSGTNEETQYF
cdr3_nt: TGTGCCAGCAGTTACCCATATTCCGGGACTAACGAAGAGACCCAGTACTTC